This T cell receptor beta chain was observed in a study of shared T cell receptors in the human thymus. The method was immunoSEQ multiplex PCR; TCRdb's version includes in-frame clones alone and lacks a portion of them. The table lists 630,000 or so clones, around 87% of them singletons. There are a few counts of this clone. The CDR3 runs 18 residues. J was trimmed by 0 bases and V by 4 bases; bases with no gene match: 6. Germline assignment: CDR1 MRHNA and CDR2 SNTAGT. The same sample was also studied in work on human thymus T cells.

The sequenced sample consisted of thymocytes. The chain carries TRBV6-4 and TRBJ2-3, with TRBD2 matching over 14 bases. The source of this sequence is a boy under two years old with a congenital heart defect. The CDR3 reads CASSAGTSGGPSTDTQYF. In DNA, the CDR3 is TGTGCCAGCAGTGCCGGGACTAGCGGGGGCCCTAGCACAGATACGCAGTATTTT.